The next 5 T cell receptor beta chains were all read from a single sample in a study of glioma-infiltrating T cells. The iRepertoire nested amplicon-rescue multiplex PCR amplified TCR alpha and beta CDR3s from RNA. TCRdb used MiXCR to reprocess the multiplex PCR reads, holding one entry per CDR3 protein. The sample yields around 350,000 distinct CDR3 sequences, 41% seen once. Specimen: glioma tissue, nonneoplastic brain tissue, or PBMCs (not recorded which). The receptor set was obtained from a human donor with low-grade glioma or glioblastoma, undergoing nonglioma brain surgery, or in good health (not recorded which).

This clonotype was found many times. V gene TRBV6-1 combines with J gene TRBJ2-7, with TRBD1 identical over 7 bases. The CDR3 contains 14 residues. Per the germline V gene, CDR1 is MNHNS and CDR2 is SASEGT. Germline trimming cut 4 bases from V and 4 bases from J; bases unmatched to any gene: 7. The CDR3 DNA reads TGTGCCAGCAGTGCGACAGGGATGCGGTACGAGCAGTACTTC. Amino acid sequence: CASSATGMRYEQYF.

The sample holds many counts of this clonotype. The chain links TRBV28 to TRBJ2-3, with 11 bases lining up with TRBD2. The CDR3 has 17 amino acids. V lost 4 bases and J lost 1; bases outside the gene matches: 7. Germline V gene data show CDR1 as MDHEN and CDR2 as SYDVKM. This CDR3 is CASSSSLAGGRTDTQYF. The CDR3 DNA reads TGTGCCAGCAGTTCCTCTCTAGCGGGAGGCCGCACAGATACGCAGTATTTT.

In its sample, this clonotype was seen many times. V gene TRBV6-2 or TRBV6-3 combines with J gene TRBJ2-3, with TRBD1 matching 7 bases. The junction had 10 bases not matched to a gene; V was cut back by 4 bases and J by 0 bases. The germline CDR1 and CDR2 sequences are MNHEY and SVGEGT. The CDR3 sequence is 17 residues long. CDR3 nucleotide sequence: TGTGCCAGCAGTTGGTTAAAGGACAGGCACAGCACAGATACGCAGTATTTT. It yields the protein CASSWLKDRHSTDTQYF.

The table lists this clonotype with a few counts. The genes are TRBV20-1 and TRBJ2-3; D possibly uses TRBD1 or TRBD2 (5 bases each). The V and J ends lost 5 bases and 0 bases respectively, with 12 bases between them. This CDR3 region has 14 residues. The V gene's germline CDR1 is DFQATT and CDR2 SNEGSKA (reference sequence). The CDR3 region is CSARDGGSTDTQYF. CDR3 DNA sequence: TGCAGTGCTCGGGATGGGGGAAGCACAGATACGCAGTATTTT.

This clonotype has only one observation. This may stem from a read error, because a much larger clone lies one nucleotide away. The V and J genes are TRBV27 and TRBJ2-1; D is undetermined. The CDR3 has 13 amino acids. Germline V gene data show CDR1 as MNHEY and CDR2 as SMNVEV (reference sequence). CDR3 DNA: TGTGCCAGCGGTTTAATCCCTTCCAATGAGCAGTTCTTC. Translated: CASGLIPSNEQFF.